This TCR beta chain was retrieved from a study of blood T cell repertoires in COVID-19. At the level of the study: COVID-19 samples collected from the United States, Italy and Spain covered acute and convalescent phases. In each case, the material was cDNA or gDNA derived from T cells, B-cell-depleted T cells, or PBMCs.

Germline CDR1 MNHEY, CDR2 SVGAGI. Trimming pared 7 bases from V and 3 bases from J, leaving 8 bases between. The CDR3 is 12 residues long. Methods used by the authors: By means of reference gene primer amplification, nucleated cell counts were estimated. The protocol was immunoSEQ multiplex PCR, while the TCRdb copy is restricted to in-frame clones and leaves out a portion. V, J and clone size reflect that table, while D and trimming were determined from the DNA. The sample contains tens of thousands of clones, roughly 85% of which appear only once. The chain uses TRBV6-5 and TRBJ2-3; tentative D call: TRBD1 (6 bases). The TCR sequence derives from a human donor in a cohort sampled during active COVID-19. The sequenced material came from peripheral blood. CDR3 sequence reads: CASNRETDTQYF. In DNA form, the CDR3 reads TGTGCCAGCAACAGGGAGACAGATACGCAGTATTTT.